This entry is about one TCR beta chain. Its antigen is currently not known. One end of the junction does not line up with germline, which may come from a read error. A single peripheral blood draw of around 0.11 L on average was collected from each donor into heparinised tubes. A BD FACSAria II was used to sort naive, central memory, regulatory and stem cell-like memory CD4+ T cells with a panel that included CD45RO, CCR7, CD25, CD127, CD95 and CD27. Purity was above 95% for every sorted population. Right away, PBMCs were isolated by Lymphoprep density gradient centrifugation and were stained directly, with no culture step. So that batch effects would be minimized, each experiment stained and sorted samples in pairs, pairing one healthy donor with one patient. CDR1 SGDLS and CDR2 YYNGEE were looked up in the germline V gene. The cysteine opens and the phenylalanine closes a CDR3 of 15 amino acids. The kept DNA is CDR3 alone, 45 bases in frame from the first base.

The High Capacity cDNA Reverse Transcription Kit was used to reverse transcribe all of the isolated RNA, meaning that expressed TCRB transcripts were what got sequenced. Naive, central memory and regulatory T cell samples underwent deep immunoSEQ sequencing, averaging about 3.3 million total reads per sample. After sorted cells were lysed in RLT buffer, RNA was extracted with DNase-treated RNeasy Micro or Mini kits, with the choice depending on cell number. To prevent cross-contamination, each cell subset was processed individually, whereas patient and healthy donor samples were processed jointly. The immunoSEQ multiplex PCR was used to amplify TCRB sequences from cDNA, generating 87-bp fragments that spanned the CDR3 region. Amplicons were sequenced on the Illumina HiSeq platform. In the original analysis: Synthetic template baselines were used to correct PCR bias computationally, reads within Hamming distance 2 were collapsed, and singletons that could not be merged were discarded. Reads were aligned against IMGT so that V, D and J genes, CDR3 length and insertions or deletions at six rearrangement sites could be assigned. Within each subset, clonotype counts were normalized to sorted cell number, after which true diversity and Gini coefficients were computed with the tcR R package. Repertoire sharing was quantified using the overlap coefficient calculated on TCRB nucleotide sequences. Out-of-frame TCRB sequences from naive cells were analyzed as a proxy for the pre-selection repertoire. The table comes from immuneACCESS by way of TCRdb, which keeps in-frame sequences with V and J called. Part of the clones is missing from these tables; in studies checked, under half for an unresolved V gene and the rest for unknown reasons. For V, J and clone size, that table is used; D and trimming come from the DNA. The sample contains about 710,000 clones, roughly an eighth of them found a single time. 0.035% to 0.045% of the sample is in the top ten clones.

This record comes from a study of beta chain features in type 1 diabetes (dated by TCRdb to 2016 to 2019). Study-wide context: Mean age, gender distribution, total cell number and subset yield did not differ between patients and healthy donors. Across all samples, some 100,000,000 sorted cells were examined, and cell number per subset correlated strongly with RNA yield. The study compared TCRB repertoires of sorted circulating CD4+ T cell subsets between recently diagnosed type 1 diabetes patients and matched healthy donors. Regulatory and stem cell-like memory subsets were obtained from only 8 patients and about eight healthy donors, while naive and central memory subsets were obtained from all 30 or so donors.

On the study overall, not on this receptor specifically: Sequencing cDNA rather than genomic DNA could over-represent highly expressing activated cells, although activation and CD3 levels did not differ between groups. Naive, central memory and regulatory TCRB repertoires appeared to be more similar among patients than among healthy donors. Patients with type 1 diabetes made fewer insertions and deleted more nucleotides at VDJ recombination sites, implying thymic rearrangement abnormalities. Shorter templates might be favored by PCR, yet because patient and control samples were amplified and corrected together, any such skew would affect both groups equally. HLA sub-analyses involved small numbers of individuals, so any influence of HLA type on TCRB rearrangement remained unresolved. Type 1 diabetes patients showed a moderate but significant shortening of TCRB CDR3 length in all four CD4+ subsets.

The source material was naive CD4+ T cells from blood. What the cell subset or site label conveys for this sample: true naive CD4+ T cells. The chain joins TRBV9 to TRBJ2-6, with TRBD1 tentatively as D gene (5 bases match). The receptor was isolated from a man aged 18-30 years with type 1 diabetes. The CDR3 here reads CASSVGSSGANILTF. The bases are TGTGCCAGCAGCGTAGGGAGCTCTGGGGCCAACATCCTGACTTTC.